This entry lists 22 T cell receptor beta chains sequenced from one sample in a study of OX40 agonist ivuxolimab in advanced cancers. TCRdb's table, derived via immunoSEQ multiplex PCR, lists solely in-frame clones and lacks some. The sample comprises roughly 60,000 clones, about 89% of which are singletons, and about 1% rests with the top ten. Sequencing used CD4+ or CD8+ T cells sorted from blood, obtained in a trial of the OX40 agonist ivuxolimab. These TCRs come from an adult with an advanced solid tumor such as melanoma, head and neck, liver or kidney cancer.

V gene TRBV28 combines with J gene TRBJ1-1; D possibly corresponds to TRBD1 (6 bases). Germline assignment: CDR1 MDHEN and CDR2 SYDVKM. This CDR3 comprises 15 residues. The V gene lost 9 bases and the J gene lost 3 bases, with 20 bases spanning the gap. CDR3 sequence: CARETILGGHTEAFF. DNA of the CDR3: TGTGCCAGGGAAACCATCTTGGGGGGGCACACTGAAGCTTTCTTT.

The CDR3 region has the DNA TGTGCCAGCAGTCCGCTCGGACAGCCTAACTATGGCTACACCTTC. This gives the protein CASSPLGQPNYGYTF. The chain employs TRBV28 and TRBJ1-2; D perhaps matches TRBD1 (6 bases). The V gene lost 5 bases and the J gene lost 0 bases, with 13 bases spanning the gap. The CDR3 loop spans 15 amino acids. CDR1 MDHEN and CDR2 SYDVKM come from the germline V gene.

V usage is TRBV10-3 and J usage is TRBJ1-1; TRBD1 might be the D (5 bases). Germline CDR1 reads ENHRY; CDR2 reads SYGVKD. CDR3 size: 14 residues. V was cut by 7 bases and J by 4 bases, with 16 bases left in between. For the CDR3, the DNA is TGTGCCATCACTACAGGCCCCCGGGGCACTGAAGCTTTCTTT. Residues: CAITTGPRGTEAFF.

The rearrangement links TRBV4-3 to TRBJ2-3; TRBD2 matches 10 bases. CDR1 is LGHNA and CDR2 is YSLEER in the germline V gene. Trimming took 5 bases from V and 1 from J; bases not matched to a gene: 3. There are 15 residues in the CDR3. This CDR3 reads CASSGLAVGTDTQYF. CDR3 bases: TGCGCCAGCAGCGGACTAGCGGTGGGCACAGATACGCAGTATTTT.

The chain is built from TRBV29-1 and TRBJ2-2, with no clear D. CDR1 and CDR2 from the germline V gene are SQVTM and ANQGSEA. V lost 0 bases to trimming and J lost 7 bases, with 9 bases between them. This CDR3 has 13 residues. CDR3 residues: CSVEDRNIGELFF. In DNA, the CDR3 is TGCAGCGTTGAAGATCGAAATATCGGGGAGCTGTTTTTT.

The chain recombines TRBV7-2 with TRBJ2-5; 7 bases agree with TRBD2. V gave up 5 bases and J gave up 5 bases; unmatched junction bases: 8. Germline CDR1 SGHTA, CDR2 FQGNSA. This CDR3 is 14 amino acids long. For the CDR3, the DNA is TGTGCCAGCAGCCTCTTAGCGGGTAGGGAGACCCAGTACTTC. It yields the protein CASSLLAGRETQYF. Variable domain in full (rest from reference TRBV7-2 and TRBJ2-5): GAGVSQSPSNKVTEKGKDVELRCDPISGHTALYWYRQSLGQGLEFLIYFQGNSAPDKSGLPSDRFSAERTGGSVSTLTIQRTQQEDSAVYLCASSLLAGRETQYFGPGTRLLVL.

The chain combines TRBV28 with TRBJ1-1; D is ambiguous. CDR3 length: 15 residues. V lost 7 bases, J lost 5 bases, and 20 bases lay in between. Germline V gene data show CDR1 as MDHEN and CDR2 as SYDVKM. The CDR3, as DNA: TGTGCCAGCACCCTAAACCGGGGTATTCGAACTGAAGCTTTCTTT. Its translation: CASTLNRGIRTEAFF.

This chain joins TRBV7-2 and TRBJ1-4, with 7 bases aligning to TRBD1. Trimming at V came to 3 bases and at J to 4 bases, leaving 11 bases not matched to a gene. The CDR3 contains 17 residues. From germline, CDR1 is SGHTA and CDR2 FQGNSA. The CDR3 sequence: CASSFSPTGSGNEKLFF. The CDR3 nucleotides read TGTGCCAGCAGCTTTTCCCCGACAGGGAGCGGTAATGAAAAACTGTTTTTT.

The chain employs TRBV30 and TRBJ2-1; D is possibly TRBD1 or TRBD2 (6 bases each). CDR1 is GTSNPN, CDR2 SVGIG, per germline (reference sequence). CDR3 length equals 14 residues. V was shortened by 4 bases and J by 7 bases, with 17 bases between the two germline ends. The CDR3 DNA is TGTGCCTGGACTGCGGGGATAGGGGGGAATGAGCAGTTCTTC. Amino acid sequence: CAWTAGIGGNEQFF.

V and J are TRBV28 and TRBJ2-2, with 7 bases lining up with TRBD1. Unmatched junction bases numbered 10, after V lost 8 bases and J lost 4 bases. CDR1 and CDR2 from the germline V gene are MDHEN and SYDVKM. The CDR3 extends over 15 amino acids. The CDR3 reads CASLMDRTITGELFF. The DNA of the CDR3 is TGTGCCAGCCTGATGGACAGGACGATCACCGGGGAGCTGTTTTTT.

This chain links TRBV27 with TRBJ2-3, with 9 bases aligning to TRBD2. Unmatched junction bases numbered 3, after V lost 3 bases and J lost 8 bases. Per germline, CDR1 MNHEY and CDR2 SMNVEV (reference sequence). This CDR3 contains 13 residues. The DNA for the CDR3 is TGTGCCAGCAGTTTCCGCGGGGGGGGTACGCAGTATTTT. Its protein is CASSFRGGGTQYF.

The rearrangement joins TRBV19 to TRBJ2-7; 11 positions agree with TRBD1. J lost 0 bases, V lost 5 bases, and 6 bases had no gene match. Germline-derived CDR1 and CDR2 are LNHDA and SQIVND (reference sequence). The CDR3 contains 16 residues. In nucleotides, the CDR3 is TGTGCCAGTAGTCGGACAGGGGGCCTAAGCTCCTACGAGCAGTACTTC. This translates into CASSRTGGLSSYEQYF.

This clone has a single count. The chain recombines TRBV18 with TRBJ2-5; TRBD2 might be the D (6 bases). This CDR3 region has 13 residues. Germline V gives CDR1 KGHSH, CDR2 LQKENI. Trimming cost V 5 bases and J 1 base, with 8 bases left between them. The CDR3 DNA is TGTGCCAGCTCATCGGGACTCCAAGAGACCCAGTACTTC. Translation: CASSSGLQETQYF.

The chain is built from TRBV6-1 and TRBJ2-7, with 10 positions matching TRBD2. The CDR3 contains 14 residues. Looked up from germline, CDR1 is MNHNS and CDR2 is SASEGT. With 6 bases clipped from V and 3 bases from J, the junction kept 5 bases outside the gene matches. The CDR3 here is CASRGSGRGYEQYF. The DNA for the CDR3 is TGTGCCAGCAGAGGGAGCGGGAGGGGCTACGAGCAGTACTTC.

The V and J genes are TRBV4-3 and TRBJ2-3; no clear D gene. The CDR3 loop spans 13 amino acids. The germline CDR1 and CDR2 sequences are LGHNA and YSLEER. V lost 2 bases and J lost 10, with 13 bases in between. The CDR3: CASSQLRTGAQYF. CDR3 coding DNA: TGCGCCAGCAGCCAATTACGGACCGGAGCGCAGTATTTT.

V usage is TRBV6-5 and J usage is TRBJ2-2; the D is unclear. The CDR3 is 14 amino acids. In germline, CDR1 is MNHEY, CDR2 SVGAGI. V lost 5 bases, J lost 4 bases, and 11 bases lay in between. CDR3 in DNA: TGTGCCAGCAGTAAAATACGGATCACCGGGGAGCTGTTTTTT. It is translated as CASSKIRITGELFF.

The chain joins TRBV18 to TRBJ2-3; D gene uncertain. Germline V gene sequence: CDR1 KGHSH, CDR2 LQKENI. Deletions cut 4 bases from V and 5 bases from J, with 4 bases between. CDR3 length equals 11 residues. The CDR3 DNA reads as TGTGCCAGCTCACTTCAAGATACGCAGTATTTT. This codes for CASSLQDTQYF.

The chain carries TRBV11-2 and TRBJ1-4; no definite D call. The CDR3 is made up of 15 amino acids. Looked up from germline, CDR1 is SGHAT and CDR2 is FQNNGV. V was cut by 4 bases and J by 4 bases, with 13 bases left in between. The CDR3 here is CASSSGRSFNEKLFF. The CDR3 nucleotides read TGTGCCAGCAGCTCCGGACGGAGCTTTAATGAAAAACTGTTTTTT.

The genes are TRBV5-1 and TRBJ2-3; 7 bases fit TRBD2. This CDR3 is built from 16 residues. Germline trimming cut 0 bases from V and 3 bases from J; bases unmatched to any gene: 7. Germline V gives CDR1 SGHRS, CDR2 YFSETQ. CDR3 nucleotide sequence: TGCGCCAGCAGCTTGGGGGGAACTAGCGAAACAGATACGCAGTATTTT. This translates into CASSLGGTSETDTQYF.

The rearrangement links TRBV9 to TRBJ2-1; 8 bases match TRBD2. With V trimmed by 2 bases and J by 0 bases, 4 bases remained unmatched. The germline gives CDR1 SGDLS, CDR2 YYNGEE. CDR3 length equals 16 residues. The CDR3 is CASSVGGRRSYNEQFF. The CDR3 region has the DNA TGTGCCAGCAGCGTTGGCGGGAGGCGCTCCTACAATGAGCAGTTCTTC.

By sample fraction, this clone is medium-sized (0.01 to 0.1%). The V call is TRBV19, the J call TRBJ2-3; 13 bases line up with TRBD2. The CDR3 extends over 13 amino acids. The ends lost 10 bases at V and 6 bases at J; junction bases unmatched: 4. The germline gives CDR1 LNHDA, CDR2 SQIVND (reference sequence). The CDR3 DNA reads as TGTGCCACAGGACTAGCGGGAGTTGATACGCAGTATTTT. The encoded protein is CATGLAGVDTQYF. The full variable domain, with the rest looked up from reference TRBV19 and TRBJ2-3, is DGGITQSPKYLFRKEGQNVTLSCEQNLNHDAMYWYRQDPGQGLRLIYYSQIVNDFQKGDIAEGYSVSREKKESFPLTVTSAQKNPTAFYLCATGLAGVDTQYFGPGTRLTVL.

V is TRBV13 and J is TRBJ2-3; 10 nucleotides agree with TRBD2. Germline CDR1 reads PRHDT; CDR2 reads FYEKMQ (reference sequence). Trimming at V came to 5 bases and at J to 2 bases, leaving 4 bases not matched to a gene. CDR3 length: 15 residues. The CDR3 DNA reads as TGTGCCAGCAGCCCAGGGACTAGCGACACAGATACGCAGTATTTT. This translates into CASSPGTSDTDTQYF. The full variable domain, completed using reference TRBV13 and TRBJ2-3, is AAGVIQSPRHLIKEKRETATLKCYPIPRHDTVYWYQQGPGQDPQFLISFYEKMQSDKGSIPDRFSAQQFSDYHSELNMSSLELGDSALYFCASSPGTSDTDTQYFGPGTRLTVL.